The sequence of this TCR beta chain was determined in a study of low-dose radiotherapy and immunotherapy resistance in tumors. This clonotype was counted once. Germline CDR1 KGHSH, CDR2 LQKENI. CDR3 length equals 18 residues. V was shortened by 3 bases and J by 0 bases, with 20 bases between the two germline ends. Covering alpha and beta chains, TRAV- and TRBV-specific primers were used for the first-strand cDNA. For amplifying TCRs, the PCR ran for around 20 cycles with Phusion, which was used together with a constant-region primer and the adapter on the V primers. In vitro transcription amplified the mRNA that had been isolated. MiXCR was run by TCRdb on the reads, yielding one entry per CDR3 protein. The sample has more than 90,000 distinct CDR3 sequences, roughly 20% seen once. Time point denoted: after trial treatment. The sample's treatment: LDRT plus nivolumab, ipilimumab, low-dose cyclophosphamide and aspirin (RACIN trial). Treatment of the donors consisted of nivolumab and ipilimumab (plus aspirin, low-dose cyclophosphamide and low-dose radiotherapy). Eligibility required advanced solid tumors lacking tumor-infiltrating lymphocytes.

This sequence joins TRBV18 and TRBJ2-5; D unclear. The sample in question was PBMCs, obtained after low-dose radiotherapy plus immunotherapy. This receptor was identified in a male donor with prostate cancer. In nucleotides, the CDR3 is TGTGCCAGCTCACCCCGAAGTAGACCCTGGCGTGACCAAGAGACCCAGTACTTC. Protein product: CASSPRSRPWRDQETQYF. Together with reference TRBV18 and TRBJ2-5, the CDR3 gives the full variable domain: NAGVMQNPRHLVRRRGQEARLRCSPMKGHSHVYWYRQLPEEGLKFMVYLQKENIIDESGMPKERFSAEFPKEGPSILRIQQVVRGDSAAYFCASSPRSRPWRDQETQYFGPGTRLLVL.